This T cell receptor beta chain was sequenced for a study of blood T cell repertoires in COVID-19. Across the whole study: From the United States, Italy and Spain came samples of acute and convalescent COVID-19.

Seattle participants joined during active infection and were tracked over time. Here immunoSEQ multiplex PCR was the method, and the copy in TCRdb shows in-frame clones only, minus some. The sample has about 94,000 clones; about 77% are singletons. The sequenced material came from peripheral blood. The TCR comes from a man aged 65-85 years with COVID-19, enrolled during active disease.

This CDR3 is CASSPRQGATNEKLFF. The CDR3 DNA sequence: TGTGCCAGCAGCCCTAGACAGGGGGCAACTAATGAAAAACTGTTTTTT. The chain has TRBV5-8 and TRBJ1-4; 9 bases match TRBD1. The CDR3 spans 16 residues. CDR1 is SGHTS and CDR2 is YDEGEE in the germline V gene. The J segment lost 0 bases and the V segment lost 4 bases, leaving 4 bases of the junction unmatched. The full variable domain, with the rest looked up from reference TRBV5-8 and TRBJ1-4, is EAGVTQSPTHLIKTRGQQATLRCSPISGHTSVYWYQQALGLGLQFLLWYDEGEERNRGNFPPRFSGRQFPNYSSELNVNALELEDSALYLCASSPRQGATNEKLFFGSGTQLSVL.